Listed below are T cell receptor beta chains from one sample, sequenced in a study of cytomegalovirus exposure and HLA in healthy donors. Generated by immunoSEQ multiplex PCR, the TCRdb table keeps only in-frame clones and is missing some. The sample gives about 130,000 clones, roughly 89% of which show up once; 2% to 2.5% is in the top ten. The material sequenced was PBMCs. The receptor set was obtained from a woman aged 18-35 years in good health and CMV-seronegative. CDR3s include the opening cysteine and the closing phenylalanine or tryptophan.

v_gene,j_gene,CDR3aa
TRBV6-5,TRBJ1-3,CASSSDRGRSGNTIYF
TRBV18,TRBJ1-1,CASSPPSGETEAFF
TRBV5-1,TRBJ1-2,CASSSAVGGFNYGYTF
TRBV2,TRBJ2-5,CASSGTTSGRSKTQYF
TRBV28,TRBJ2-3,CASSGQSTDTQYF
TRBV4-1,TRBJ2-1,CASSQDEVSEQFF
TRBV7-8,TRBJ2-1,CASSLFINEQFF
TRBV6-4,TRBJ2-6,CASSGTGGAGANVLTF
TRBV28,TRBJ2-2,CASSLSPPENTGELFF
TRBV2,TRBJ2-1,CASSADRNEQFF
TRBV11-3,TRBJ2-3,CASYGGLTDTQYF
TRBV11-3,TRBJ2-3,CASSLEGGDTRPDTQYF
TRBV5-5,TRBJ1-1,CASSWGQENTEAFF
TRBV27,TRBJ2-1,CASSFQLGIGNEQFF
TRBV5-1,TRBJ2-5,CASGAGQETQYF
TRBV4-1,TRBJ1-2,CASSQTTGGYGYTF
TRBV2,TRBJ2-7,CASRDRASYEQYF
TRBV15,TRBJ1-1,CATSRTVNTEAFF
TRBV7-9,TRBJ1-5,CASSLGTGGGNQPQHF
TRBV6-5,TRBJ2-7,CASSPAGRGEQYF
TRBV19,TRBJ2-7,CASSMGQGGSYEQYF
TRBV9,TRBJ2-1,CASSPRTSGRVGEQFF
TRBV27,TRBJ2-7,CASSLGEDYEQYF
TRBV20-1,TRBJ2-1,CSARRGNEQFF
TRBV6-5,TRBJ2-5,CASSGLAGGWETQYF
TRBV27,TRBJ1-1,CASRTRRNTEAFF
TRBV9,TRBJ2-1,CASSERLAGEPNEQFF
TRBV6-1,TRBJ1-2,CASSEALREGVVYGYTF
TRBV5-1,TRBJ1-2,CASSLLPDTTNYGYTF
TRBV9,TRBJ2-1,CASSAQGQGAYNEQFF
TRBV28,TRBJ2-2,CASSLWGLRGTGELFF
TRBV15,TRBJ2-7,CATGRPGQGYEQYF
TRBV5-4,TRBJ2-7,CASKAGESYEQYF
TRBV12-5,TRBJ2-2,CASGRTGVVGELFF
TRBV6-6,TRBJ1-2,CASSYQGDYGYTF
TRBV7-2,TRBJ2-7,CASSSPGVFSYEQYF
TRBV5-4,TRBJ2-3,CASSAAREGKSTDTQYF
TRBV5-1,TRBJ2-7,CASSLMDLGYEQYF
TRBV25-1,TRBJ2-1,CASSPTGGPYNEQFF
TRBV19,TRBJ2-7,CASSFGQGVGEQYF
TRBV19,TRBJ2-1,CASSLGGRVNEQFF
TRBV29-1,TRBJ2-7,CSVGTSGNYEQYF
TRBV5-1,TRBJ2-3,CASSQGTSGGTADTQYF
TRBV6-5,TRBJ2-7,CASSLGQGYSEQYF
TRBV6-5,TRBJ1-1,CASSYSTGEQEEAFF
TRBV4-1,TRBJ2-7,CASSQDSGYEQYF
TRBV2,TRBJ1-5,CASSESDSNQPQHF
TRBV11-3,TRBJ2-7,CASSLVGGRAYEQYF
TRBV15,TRBJ2-7,CATSRADNYEQYF
TRBV4-1,TRBJ2-7,CASSQGSGGEYEQYF
TRBV9,TRBJ2-1,CASSVAAGVKGDEQFF
TRBV23-1,TRBJ1-2,CASSHVGRNYGYTF
TRBV28,TRBJ1-4,CASSLLTGGNNEKLFF
TRBV2,TRBJ2-1,CASRTGTGGYNEQFF
TRBV7-6,TRBJ2-7,CASSTSSTGGSYEQYF
TRBV5-4,TRBJ1-2,CASSSPRDRENYGYTF
TRBV2,TRBJ1-4,CASSEGRGQEKLFF
TRBV30,TRBJ2-7,CAWVDRVSYEQYF
TRBV28,TRBJ2-1,CASSFTKNEQFF
TRBV5-6,TRBJ2-5,CASSLAPGGAETQYF